Listed here is a single TCR beta chain. Its antigen is unknown. Per germline, CDR1 MNHNS and CDR2 SASEGT. The CDR3 is 15 residues long. V lost 6 bases to trimming and J lost 0 bases, with 15 bases between them. These data originate in a study of OX40 agonist ivuxolimab in advanced cancers. About the study: The dose-escalation cohort was approximately 80% male, with a mean age of 60 years, ranging about 23 to 90. One patient with hepatocellular carcinoma and two with cutaneous melanoma, three in all, had partial responses.

This table comes from immunoSEQ multiplex PCR, and its TCRdb copy is limited to in-frame clones, with some not included. The table lists 65,000 to 85,000 clones, roughly 91% of them singletons. General study results and limits: Which antigen the expanded peripheral T cells recognized is unknown. People who partly responded at 0.1-3.0 mg/kg had some of the least clonal expansion seen.

The sequences come from CD4+ or CD8+ T cells sorted from blood, collected in a trial of the OX40 agonist ivuxolimab. J is TRBJ2-7 and V is TRBV6-1, with no clear D. This receptor was taken from an adult with an advanced solid tumor such as melanoma, head and neck, liver or kidney cancer. DNA of the CDR3: TGTGCCAGCAGGACCCCGACGGCTTACTCCTACGAGCAGTACTTC. Protein product: CASRTPTAYSYEQYF.